Here is one TCR beta chain with its context. Its antigen is undetermined. The sample is drawn from a study of T-cell reconstitution after alpha-beta-depleted transplantation in children. Germline CDR1 and CDR2: SNHLY and FYNNEI. V was cut by 3 bases and J by 0 bases, with 8 bases left in between. The CDR3 runs 15 residues. Preparation of the TCRbeta library used unique molecular identifiers. From the PCR reads, TCRdb called clonotypes with MiXCR, one entry per CDR3 protein. The table includes about 460,000 distinct CDR3 sequences, 11% detected once. Study-wide results and limits: The main origin of T-cell counts and diversity one year after transplant was newly produced T cells.

The chain combines TRBV2 with TRBJ1-4; no reliable D call. The sequence was obtained from a female patient aged 2-15 years who had a stem cell transplant for aplastic anemia, so the T cells may come from the graft donor. This specimen was PBMCs, mostly from graft donor cells, taken 180 days after TCRalphabeta/CD19-depleted stem cell transplant. CDR3 region: CASSDTGATNEKLFF. Written as DNA, the CDR3 is TGTGCCAGCAGTGATACGGGCGCAACTAATGAAAAACTGTTTTTT.